Below, 4 T cell receptor beta chains from the same sample are listed, as sequenced in a study of blood T cell repertoires in COVID-19. Data came from immunoSEQ multiplex PCR; TCRdb stores just in-frame clones and leaves some out. This table has about 150,000 clones, approximately 80% appearing once. Sequenced: peripheral blood. The origin of the receptors is a woman in her sixties or seventies with COVID-19, enrolled during active disease.

This chain connects TRBV19 to TRBJ1-1; tentatively, D is TRBD1 (5 bases). V gave up 2 bases and J gave up 5 bases, with 12 bases separating them. Germline V gene data show CDR1 as LNHDA and CDR2 as SQIVND (reference sequence). CDR3 size: 14 residues. This CDR3 reads CASSILPGRTEAFF. The CDR3 DNA follows: TGTGCCAGTAGTATACTCCCAGGGCGAACTGAAGCTTTCTTT.

The rearrangement links TRBV19 to TRBJ1-2; no reliable D call. V lost 5 bases, J lost 1 base, and 5 bases lay in between. This CDR3 comprises 12 residues. From germline, CDR1 is LNHDA and CDR2 SQIVND (reference sequence). For the CDR3, the DNA is TGTGCCAGTAGTCGACTTAACTATGGCTACACCTTC. Protein sequence: CASSRLNYGYTF.

The chain carries TRBV18 and TRBJ1-2; TRBD1 agrees at 7 bases. Germline CDR1 KGHSH, CDR2 LQKENI. Germline trimming cut 6 bases from V and 6 bases from J; bases unmatched to any gene: 7. The CDR3 is 13 amino acids. The CDR3 here is CASSPDRADGYTF. CDR3 coding DNA: TGTGCCAGCTCTCCCGACAGGGCGGATGGCTACACCTTC.

The count of this clone is one. The chain uses TRBV4-2 and TRBJ2-5; 8 nucleotides match TRBD2. The CDR3 is 16 residues long. V shed 0 bases, J shed 2 bases, and the junction held 5 bases outside the gene matches. From germline, CDR1 is LGHNA and CDR2 YNFKEQ. The DNA for the CDR3 is TGTGCCAGCAGCCAAGATTCGTCGGGGGGGCAAGAGACCCAGTACTTC. It encodes CASSQDSSGGQETQYF.